This TCR beta chain comes out of a study of T-cell reconstitution after alpha-beta-depleted transplantation in children. This clonotype was observed a handful of times. Antigen specificity is unknown. Unique molecular identifiers were used to barcode this TCRbeta library. TCRdb independently ran MiXCR on the PCR reads; one entry per CDR3 protein. Here the sample spans 250,000 to 300,000 distinct CDR3 sequences, around 7.1% being singletons. The V end was cut by 5 bases, the J end by 6 bases, with 11 bases between. The CDR3 extends over 12 amino acids. The germline CDR1 and CDR2 sequences are SEHNR and FQNEAQ (reference sequence). Findings and limits, study-wide: About two months after transplant, alpha-beta T cells reportedly came from several hundred expanded graft clones. Fresh T-cell production supplied most of the T-cell counts and diversity seen one year after transplant. Diversity of TCRbeta at day 60 was high in some patients, arising from surviving recipient T cells and thymic progenitors.

The sample here was peripheral blood, taken 360 days after TCRalphabeta/CD19-depleted stem cell transplant. This TCR was sampled from a female patient aged 2-9 years who had a stem cell transplant for Fanconi anemia, so the T cells may come from the graft donor. The chain joins TRBV7-9 to TRBJ2-7, with D possibly called TRBD1 or TRBD2 (6 bases each). The CDR3 is CASSLGGSEQYV. The DNA for the CDR3 is TGTGCCAGCAGCCTAGGGGGGTCCGAGCAGTACGTC.